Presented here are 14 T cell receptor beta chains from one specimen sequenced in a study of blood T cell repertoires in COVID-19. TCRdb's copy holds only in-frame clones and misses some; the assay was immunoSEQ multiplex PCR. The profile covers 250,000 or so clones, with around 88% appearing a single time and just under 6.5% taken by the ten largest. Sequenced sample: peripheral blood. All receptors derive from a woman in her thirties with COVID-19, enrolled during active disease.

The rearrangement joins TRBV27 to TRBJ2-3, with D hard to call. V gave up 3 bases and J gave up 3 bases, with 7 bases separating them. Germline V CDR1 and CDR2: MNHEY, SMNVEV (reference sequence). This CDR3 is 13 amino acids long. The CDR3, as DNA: TGTGCCAGCAGTTTGGCCAGAACAGATACGCAGTATTTT. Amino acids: CASSLARTDTQYF.

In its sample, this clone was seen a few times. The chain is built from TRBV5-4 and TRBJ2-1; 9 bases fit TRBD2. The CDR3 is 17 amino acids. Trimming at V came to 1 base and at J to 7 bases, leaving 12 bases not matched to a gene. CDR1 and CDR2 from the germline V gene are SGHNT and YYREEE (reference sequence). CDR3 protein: CASSLSAGLASFNEQFF. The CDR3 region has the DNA TGTGCCAGCAGCTTGTCTGCGGGACTAGCCTCCTTTAATGAGCAGTTCTTC.

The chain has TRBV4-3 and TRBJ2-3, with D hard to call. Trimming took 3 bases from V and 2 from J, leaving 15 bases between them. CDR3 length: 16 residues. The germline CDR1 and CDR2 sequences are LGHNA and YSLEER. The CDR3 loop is CASSQGIAPDTDTQYF. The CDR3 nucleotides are TGCGCCAGCAGCCAGGGCATTGCTCCCGACACAGATACGCAGTATTTT.

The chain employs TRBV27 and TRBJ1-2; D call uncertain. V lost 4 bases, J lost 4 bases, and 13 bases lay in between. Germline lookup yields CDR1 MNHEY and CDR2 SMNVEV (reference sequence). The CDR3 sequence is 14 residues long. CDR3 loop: CASSYGLGSYGYTF. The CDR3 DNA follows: TGTGCCAGCAGTTATGGGCTGGGCTCCTATGGCTACACCTTC.

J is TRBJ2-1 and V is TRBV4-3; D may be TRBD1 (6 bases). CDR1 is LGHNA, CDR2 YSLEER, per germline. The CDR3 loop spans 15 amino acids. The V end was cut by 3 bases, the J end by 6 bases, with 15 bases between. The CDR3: CASSQRGWKGNEQFF. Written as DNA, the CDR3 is TGCGCCAGCAGCCAGAGGGGGTGGAAGGGCAATGAGCAGTTCTTC.

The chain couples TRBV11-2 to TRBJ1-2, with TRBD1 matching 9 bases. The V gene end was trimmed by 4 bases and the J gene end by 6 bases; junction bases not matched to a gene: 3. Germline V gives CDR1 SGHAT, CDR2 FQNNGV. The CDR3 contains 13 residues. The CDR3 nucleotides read TGTGCCAGCAGCTCGACAGGGGGGGATGGCTACACCTTC. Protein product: CASSSTGGDGYTF.

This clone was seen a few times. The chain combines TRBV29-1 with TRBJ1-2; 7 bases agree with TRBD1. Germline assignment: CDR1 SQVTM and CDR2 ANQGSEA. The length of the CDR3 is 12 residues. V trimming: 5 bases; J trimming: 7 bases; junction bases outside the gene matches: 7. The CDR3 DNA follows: TGCAGCGTTCGACAGGGAGCAGGTGGCTACACCTTC. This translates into CSVRQGAGGYTF.

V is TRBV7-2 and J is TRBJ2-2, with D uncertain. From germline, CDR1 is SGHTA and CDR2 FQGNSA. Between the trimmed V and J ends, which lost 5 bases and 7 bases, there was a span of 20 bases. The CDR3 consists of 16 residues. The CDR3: CASSTPPFYTGGELFF. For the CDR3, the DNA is TGTGCCAGCAGCACCCCCCCCTTTTATACGGGCGGGGAGCTGTTTTTT.

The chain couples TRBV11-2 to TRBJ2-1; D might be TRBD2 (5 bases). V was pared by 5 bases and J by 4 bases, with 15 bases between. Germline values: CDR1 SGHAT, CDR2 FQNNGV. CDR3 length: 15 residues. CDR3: CASSPPSLSYNEQFF. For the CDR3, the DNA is TGTGCCAGCAGCCCCCCTAGCCTCTCATACAATGAGCAGTTCTTC. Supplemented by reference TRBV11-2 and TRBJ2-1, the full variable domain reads EAGVAQSPRYKIIEKRQSVAFWCNPISGHATLYWYQQILGQGPKLLIQFQNNGVVDDSQLPKDRFSAERLKGVDSTLKIQPAKLEDSAVYLCASSPPSLSYNEQFFGPGTRLTVL.

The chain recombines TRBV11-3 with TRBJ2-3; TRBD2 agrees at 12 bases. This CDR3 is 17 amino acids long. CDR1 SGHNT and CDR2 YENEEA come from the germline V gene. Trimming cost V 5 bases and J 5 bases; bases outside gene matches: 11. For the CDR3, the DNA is TGTGCCAGCAGCCCGGGACTAGCGGGTCTTTTGGGAGATACGCAGTATTTT. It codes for CASSPGLAGLLGDTQYF.

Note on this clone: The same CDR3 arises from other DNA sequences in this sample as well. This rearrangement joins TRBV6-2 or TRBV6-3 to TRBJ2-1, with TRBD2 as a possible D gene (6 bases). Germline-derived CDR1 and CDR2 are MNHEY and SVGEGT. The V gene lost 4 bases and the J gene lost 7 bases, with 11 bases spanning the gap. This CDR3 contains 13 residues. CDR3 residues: CASSWGGNNEQFF. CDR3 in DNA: TGTGCCAGCAGTTGGGGCGGGAATAATGAGCAGTTCTTC.

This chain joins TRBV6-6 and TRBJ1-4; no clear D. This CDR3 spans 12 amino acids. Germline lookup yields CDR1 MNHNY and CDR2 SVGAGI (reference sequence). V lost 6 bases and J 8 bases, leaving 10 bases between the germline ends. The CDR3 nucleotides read TGTGCCAGCAGAGTAGGAGAAGAAAAACTGTTTTTT. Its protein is CASRVGEEKLFF.

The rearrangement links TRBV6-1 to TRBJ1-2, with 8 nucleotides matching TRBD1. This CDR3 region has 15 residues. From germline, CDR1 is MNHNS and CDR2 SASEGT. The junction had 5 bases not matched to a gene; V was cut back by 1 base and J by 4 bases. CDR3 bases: TGTGCCAGCAGTGAAGGGTTCGGACAGGGCTATGGCTACACCTTC. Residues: CASSEGFGQGYGYTF.

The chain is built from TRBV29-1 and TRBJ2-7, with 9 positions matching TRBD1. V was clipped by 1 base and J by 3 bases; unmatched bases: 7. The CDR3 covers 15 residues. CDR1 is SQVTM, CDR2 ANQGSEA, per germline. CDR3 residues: CSVEAGTGILYEQYF. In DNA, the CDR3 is TGCAGCGTTGAAGCCGGGACAGGGATACTCTACGAGCAGTACTTC.